The rows below give T cell receptor beta chains drawn from one sample of a study of STAT5B mutations in CD4+ large granular lymphocyte leukemia. The assay was immunoSEQ multiplex PCR, and TCRdb's table has in-frame clones only and misses some. The sample lists over 30,000 clones, 75% to 85% occurring once. The sample consisted of CD4+ T cells from blood buffy coats. These receptor sequences come from a human donor in good health. The conserved cysteine and the conserved F or W are not part of the CDR3 here.

v_call	j_call	cdr3_aa
TRBV18	TRBJ1-2	ASSPSEQGLYGYT
TRBV7-9	TRBJ1-3	ASSFNGGNTIY
TRBV11-2	TRBJ1-6	ASSLPPGEGLDNSPLH
TRBV5-6	TRBJ1-2	ASSLVSYGYT
TRBV7-3	TRBJ2-5	ASSATASGWETQY
TRBV5-4	TRBJ2-7	ASSRASGSVNEQY
TRBV25-1	TRBJ2-7	ASSDAGRLYEQY
TRBV10-1	TRBJ2-5	ASSESLPPSGTQY
TRBV2	TRBJ2-2	ASSERQGWDTGELF
TRBV19	TRBJ2-7	ASKSQGQGTYEQY
TRBV30	TRBJ2-5	AWSDLGTVQETQY
TRBV5-4	TRBJ2-1	ASSEPGLAGGREQF
TRBV19	TRBJ2-5	ASSSQLAGEETQY
TRBV5-5	TRBJ1-5	ASSLGGGWQPQH
TRBV11-2	TRBJ2-1	ASSPIWGEGRNEQF
TRBV6-5	TRBJ1-1	ASGRGVAEAF
TRBV7-2	TRBJ2-1	ASRGLAEYNEQF
TRBV27	TRBJ2-7	ASSLSAEYEQY
TRBV5-4	TRBJ2-2	ASSFSGNTGELF
TRBV10-2	TRBJ2-2	ASSGLAGGPGGELF
TRBV7-8	TRBJ2-5	ASSLGDQETQY
TRBV28	TRBJ2-5	ASSLYPGAGGPETQY
TRBV28	TRBJ2-6	ASSQAQGPMSGANVLT
TRBV4-2	TRBJ2-7	ASSQGVGDEQY
TRBV7-2	TRBJ2-7	ASSLAGTGNHEQY
TRBV10-3	TRBJ2-7	AIRTFHEQY
TRBV11-2	TRBJ2-1	ASSFGVVEQF
TRBV10-3	TRBJ2-7	AISESRSGGAYEQY
TRBV18	TRBJ2-5	ASSPGTGGETQY
TRBV2	.	ASSEQATTYEQY
TRBV9	TRBJ1-2	ASSPGAGNYGYT
TRBV19	TRBJ1-4	ASSIGRPTNEKLF
TRBV28	TRBJ2-7	ASNQFPRGQY
TRBV14	TRBJ2-2	ASSQGSFGELF
TRBV6-1	TRBJ2-7	ASSETQVRAYEQY
TRBV7-3	TRBJ2-7	ASSLTPATDSYEQY
TRBV19	TRBJ2-3	ASRSAQGDTQY
TRBV11-1	TRBJ1-1	ASSPSGPPGTEAF
TRBV5-1	TRBJ2-3	ASSFQAGETDTQY
TRBV28	TRBJ1-3	ASSLRELHTIY
TRBV7-8	TRBJ2-7	ASSSIDILSSYEQY
TRBV5-1	TRBJ2-2	ASNGENTGELF
TRBV27	TRBJ1-1	ASSLYREGQAF
TRBV2	TRBJ1-5	ASSERSGSNQPQH
TRBV6-5	TRBJ2-3	ATTGQGADTQY
TRBV7-2	TRBJ2-7	ASSLVASSSYEQY
TRBV28	TRBJ2-4	ASSTWDRKY
TRBV9	TRBJ2-2	ASSLSRGSGGGELF
TRBV5-1	TRBJ2-7	ASSSQDFYEQY
TRBV10-3	TRBJ1-1	AIRTGLNTEAF
TRBV19	TRBJ2-3	ATQGTSGTWDTQY
TRBV19	TRBJ2-3	ASSKTSTDTQY
TRBV19	TRBJ2-1	ATWAAGSYNEQF
TRBV28	TRBJ1-6	ASSSGTGDSPLH